The rows below give T cell receptor beta chains drawn from one sample of a study of shared clonotypes between healthy human individuals. Measured with immunoSEQ multiplex PCR; TCRdb has only the in-frame clones, and not every one. The sample gives more than 550,000 clones, 90% to 95% of which show up once; about 24% is in the top ten. The sample consisted of naive CD8+ T cells sorted from blood. These TCRs come from a man aged 30-40 years in good health. Both conserved end residues are part of each CDR3. Fields, in order: J gene, clone size, V gene, D gene, CDR3 DNA, CDR3 protein. D genes are given only for firm matches. Size values are once, few and many counts, or a class for expanded clones, and some rows have none.

J: TRBJ2-1; size: NA; V: TRBV29-1; D: NA; DNA: TGCAGCGTTGTAGGGAAAAGGGCAGAGCAGTTCTTC; CDR3: CSVVGKRAEQFF
J: TRBJ1-2; size: NA; V: TRBV19; D: NA; DNA: TGTGCCAGTAGTGCCTCAGGGGAGGCTAACTATGGCTACACCTTC; CDR3: CASSASGEANYGYTF
J: TRBJ2-7; size: NA; V: TRBV5-1; D: TRBD1; DNA: TGCGCCAGCAGGGAGTACAGGGGCTACGAGCAGTACTTC; CDR3: CASREYRGYEQYF
J: TRBJ1-1; size: few; V: TRBV14; D: NA; DNA: TGTGCCAGCAGCCAAGCTTCAAGGGGCACTGAAGCTTTCTTT; CDR3: CASSQASRGTEAFF
J: TRBJ2-2; size: NA; V: TRBV7-9; D: TRBD2; DNA: TGTGCCAGCAGCTTTAGGGACGCGGGGGCGAACACCGGGGAGCTGTTTTTT; CDR3: CASSFRDAGANTGELFF
J: TRBJ2-1; size: NA; V: TRBV6-5; D: TRBD1; DNA: TGTGCCAGCAGTTACCAGGGGGCTGTCAATGAGCAGTTCTTC; CDR3: CASSYQGAVNEQFF
J: TRBJ2-3; size: NA; V: TRBV15; D: TRBD2; DNA: TGTGCCACCAGCAGGTTCGGTCCGGGGACTAGCGGGGCAGATACGCAGTATTTT; CDR3: CATSRFGPGTSGADTQYF
J: TRBJ1-5; size: NA; V: TRBV7-9; D: NA; DNA: TGTGCCAGCAGCTTAGAGGAAGGCCGCAGACAGCCCCAGCATTTT; CDR3: CASSLEEGRRQPQHF
J: TRBJ2-7; size: NA; V: TRBV29-1; D: NA; DNA: TGCAGCGTCTGGGACAACTACGAGCAGTACTTC; CDR3: CSVWDNYEQYF
J: TRBJ2-7; size: once; V: TRBV4-3; D: NA; DNA: TGCGCCAGCAGCCCAGAACAGGGCTACGAGCAGTACTTC; CDR3: CASSPEQGYEQYF
J: TRBJ1-2; size: NA; V: TRBV28; D: TRBD1; DNA: TGTGCCAGCAGACAGACAGGGGGCGGGTATGGCTACACCTTC; CDR3: CASRQTGGGYGYTF
J: TRBJ2-3; size: NA; V: TRBV19; D: TRBD2; DNA: TGTGCCAGTAGTTTAGCGGGGGGGAGCACAGATACGCAGTATTTT; CDR3: CASSLAGGSTDTQYF
J: TRBJ1-1; size: NA; V: TRBV27; D: NA; DNA: TGTGCCAGCGGGGACGGGATGAACACTGAAGCTTTCTTT; CDR3: CASGDGMNTEAFF
J: TRBJ1-3; size: NA; V: TRBV2; D: NA; DNA: TGTGCCAGCAGTGAATTATGGGGCGGAAACACCATATATTTT; CDR3: CASSELWGGNTIYF
J: TRBJ2-1; size: NA; V: TRBV4-1; D: TRBD2; DNA: TGCGCCAGCAGCCAAGAAGGGGTAGCGGGGAGCTCCTACAATGAGCAGTTCTTC; CDR3: CASSQEGVAGSSYNEQFF
J: TRBJ1-5; size: NA; V: TRBV4-1; D: TRBD1; DNA: TGCGCCAGCAGCCAAGTAACAGGGGGGCAGCCCCAGCATTTT; CDR3: CASSQVTGGQPQHF
J: TRBJ1-2; size: NA; V: TRBV10-1; D: TRBD1; DNA: TGCGCCAGCAGTGATTTCCGGGACAGGGGGCTAGCTAACTATGGCTACACCTTC; CDR3: CASSDFRDRGLANYGYTF
J: TRBJ2-7; size: NA; V: TRBV5-4; D: TRBD2; DNA: TGTGCCACCAGATGGGGGGGGTCCTACGAGCAGTACTTC; CDR3: CATRWGGSYEQYF
J: TRBJ2-3; size: NA; V: TRBV6-1; D: TRBD2; DNA: TGTGCCAGCAGGGGGCTAGCGGGAGGCACAGATACGCAGTATTTT; CDR3: CASRGLAGGTDTQYF
J: TRBJ2-5; size: NA; V: TRBV6-6; D: NA; DNA: TGTGCCAGCAGGGCGGGAGAGACCCAGTACTTC; CDR3: CASRAGETQYF
J: TRBJ2-3; size: NA; V: TRBV7-2; D: TRBD2; DNA: TGTGCCAGCAGGCGGGAGGGGGGAGATACGCAGTATTTT; CDR3: CASRREGGDTQYF
J: TRBJ1-1; size: NA; V: TRBV11-2; D: NA; DNA: TGTGCCAGCACCCAGATCGTTCGGGACACTGAAGCTTTCTTT; CDR3: CASTQIVRDTEAFF
J: TRBJ2-1; size: NA; V: TRBV7-7; D: TRBD1; DNA: TGTGCCAGCAGCTTAAAGGCAGGGGGTTACAATGAGCAGTTCTTC; CDR3: CASSLKAGGYNEQFF
J: TRBJ2-7; size: NA; V: TRBV28; D: TRBD1; DNA: TGTGCCAGCAGCCCCGACAGGGGCCGCAACTACTACGAGCAGTACTTC; CDR3: CASSPDRGRNYYEQYF
J: TRBJ1-5; size: NA; V: TRBV30; D: TRBD1; DNA: TGTGCCTGGAGCCCGGACAGGGGGCTAGATCAGCCCCAGCATTTT; CDR3: CAWSPDRGLDQPQHF
J: TRBJ2-7; size: NA; V: TRBV7-2; D: NA; DNA: TGTGCCAGCAGCCATACAGCCTCCTACGAGCAGTACTTC; CDR3: CASSHTASYEQYF
J: TRBJ2-3; size: NA; V: TRBV7-9; D: NA; DNA: TGTGCCAGCAGCTTAGCTGACGGCGGCCGAAGCACAGATACGCAGTATTTT; CDR3: CASSLADGGRSTDTQYF
J: TRBJ2-7; size: NA; V: TRBV5-1; D: NA; DNA: TGCGCCAGCAGCTGGACCGGGACAAGCTCCTACGAGCAGTACTTC; CDR3: CASSWTGTSSYEQYF
J: TRBJ2-5; size: NA; V: TRBV9; D: NA; DNA: TGTGCCAGCAGCGTAGTGGGGGATTGGGAGACCCAGTACTTC; CDR3: CASSVVGDWETQYF
J: TRBJ2-1; size: NA; V: TRBV11-3; D: NA; DNA: TGTGCCAGCAGCTTCTCAGGGGCTCGGCAGTTCTTC; CDR3: CASSFSGARQFF
J: TRBJ2-3; size: NA; V: TRBV9; D: NA; DNA: TGTGCCAGCAGCCCGACCCGACTAACCACAGATACGCAGTATTTT; CDR3: CASSPTRLTTDTQYF
J: TRBJ2-5; size: NA; V: TRBV27; D: NA; DNA: TGTGCCAGCAGTTTTTTGGGACAAGAGACCCAGTACTTC; CDR3: CASSFLGQETQYF
J: TRBJ2-7; size: NA; V: TRBV5-5; D: NA; DNA: TGTGCCAGCAGCAAGGGACTGATGAACTACGAGCAGTACTTC; CDR3: CASSKGLMNYEQYF
J: TRBJ1-1; size: NA; V: TRBV6-5; D: TRBD1; DNA: TGTGCCAGCAGCCCGACAGGGCTCGAAGCTTTCTTT; CDR3: CASSPTGLEAFF
J: TRBJ1-4; size: NA; V: TRBV5-1; D: NA; DNA: TGCGCCAGCAGCCTTAAGGGGGTCGCAACTAATGAAAAACTGTTTTTT; CDR3: CASSLKGVATNEKLFF
J: TRBJ1-1; size: few; V: TRBV19; D: NA; DNA: TGTGCCAGTAGTATGCAGGGCATGAACACTGAAGCTTTCTTT; CDR3: CASSMQGMNTEAFF
J: TRBJ2-3; size: once; V: TRBV15; D: NA; DNA: TGTGCCACCAGCATACAGGATCGCGCAGATACGCAGTATTTT; CDR3: CATSIQDRADTQYF
J: TRBJ2-5; size: NA; V: TRBV27; D: NA; DNA: TGTGCCAGCAGTTTATTGGGTGCCGAGGAGACCCAGTACTTC; CDR3: CASSLLGAEETQYF
J: TRBJ1-2; size: NA; V: TRBV7-2; D: NA; DNA: TGTGCCAGCATCCCCGGGCCGTCGGGCCACTATGGCTACACCTTC; CDR3: CASIPGPSGHYGYTF
J: TRBJ2-1; size: NA; V: TRBV9; D: NA; DNA: TGTGCCAGCAGCTCCATTGACCAAAGGGGGGATGAGCAGTTCTTC; CDR3: CASSSIDQRGDEQFF
J: TRBJ2-3; size: once; V: TRBV7-9; D: TRBD1; DNA: TGTGCCAGCAGCTCGACAAGGACAGGGGGGCGAGATACGCAGTATTTT; CDR3: CASSSTRTGGRDTQYF